A single sample is the source of the 10 T cell receptor beta chains below, sequenced in a study of blood T cell repertoires in COVID-19. Sequencing used immunoSEQ multiplex PCR; TCRdb keeps in-frame clones, though not all of them. Of 150,000 to 200,000 clones listed, 70% to 90% are singletons. Sample: peripheral blood. The receptors stem from a woman aged 80 or over with acute or convalescent COVID-19.

The chain has TRBV10-1 and TRBJ2-3; tentatively, D is TRBD2 (6 bases). The CDR3 contains 14 residues. CDR1 WNHNN and CDR2 SYGVQD come from the germline V gene (reference sequence). Trimming pared 8 bases from V and 7 bases from J, leaving 19 bases between. In DNA form, the CDR3 reads TGCGCCAGCCCACCCAGCCGGGAGCCCCATACGCAGTATTTT. Amino acids: CASPPSREPHTQYF.

This chain joins TRBV7-2 and TRBJ1-5, with 7 nucleotides matching TRBD1. V shed 2 bases, J shed 7 bases, and the junction held 11 bases outside the gene matches. Per germline, CDR1 SGHTA and CDR2 FQGNSA. The CDR3 runs 16 residues. The CDR3 region has the DNA TGTGCCAGCAGCTTATGGGATACAGGGGCGAGGCAGCCCCAGCATTTT. It encodes CASSLWDTGARQPQHF.

This chain links TRBV6-5 with TRBJ1-2, with a possible D match to TRBD1 (5 bases). The CDR3 extends over 12 amino acids. V was shortened by 4 bases and J by 6 bases, with 9 bases between the two germline ends. From germline, CDR1 is MNHEY and CDR2 SVGAGI. DNA for the CDR3: TGTGCCAGCAGTTTTGCGGGGGATGGCTACACCTTC. This sequence encodes CASSFAGDGYTF.

In this sample, this clone turned up once. This chain joins TRBV5-6 and TRBJ2-3; D is unclear. This CDR3 comprises 15 residues. CDR1 and CDR2 (germline): SGHDT, YYEEEE. Trimming cost V 0 bases and J 5 bases, with 13 bases left between them. The CDR3 protein is CASSLDPRRLDTQYF. For the CDR3, the DNA is TGTGCCAGCAGCTTGGACCCTAGGCGGTTAGATACGCAGTATTTT.

The CDR3 is CASRQRNSPLHF. CDR3 coding DNA: TGTGCCAGCCGACAGAGGAACTCACCCCTCCACTTT. V and J are TRBV11-2 and TRBJ1-6, with D possibly matching TRBD1 (5 bases). This CDR3 region has 12 residues. Trimming removed 8 bases from V and 10 bases from J, with 12 bases in between. Per germline, CDR1 SGHAT and CDR2 FQNNGV.

There are a few counts of this clone. The chain has TRBV5-5 and TRBJ2-7, with D perhaps TRBD2 (5 bases). Germline-derived CDR1 and CDR2 are SGHKS and YYEKEE (reference sequence). V lost 1 base and J lost 4, with 12 bases in between. CDR3 length: 14 residues. The CDR3 nucleotides read TGTGCCAGCAGCTTGACGAGGGCGAATTACGAGCAGTACTTC. This encodes CASSLTRANYEQYF.

CDR3 nucleotide sequence: TGTGCCAGCAGCCCGACTAGCGGGAGCCCAGCCCTCTACAATGAGCAGTTCTTC. Amino acids: CASSPTSGSPALYNEQFF. This rearrangement joins TRBV5-6 to TRBJ2-1; 12 bases are shared with TRBD2. The length of the CDR3 is 18 residues. The V gene's germline CDR1 is SGHDT and CDR2 YYEEEE. J gave up 3 bases and V 4 bases, and 11 bases lay outside the gene matches.

This clone was found a few times. The chain carries TRBV19 and TRBJ1-1; 8 bases agree with TRBD1. V dropped 7 bases and J dropped 11; count of bases not matched to a gene: 12. Germline CDR1 is LNHDA and CDR2 is SQIVND (reference sequence). This CDR3 region has 13 residues. CDR3 bases: TGTGCCAGTACCTCAGGGGGCGTGAGCCTGGCTTTCTTT. As protein: CASTSGGVSLAFF.

The chain couples TRBV11-2 to TRBJ2-1, with 11 nucleotides matching TRBD2. This CDR3 has 17 residues. V was clipped by 5 bases and J by 7 bases; unmatched bases: 13. Germline values: CDR1 SGHAT, CDR2 FQNNGV. Here the CDR3 reads CASSPTRLAGFLNEQFF. The CDR3 coding sequence is TGTGCCAGCAGCCCTACGAGACTAGCGGGGTTTCTGAATGAGCAGTTCTTC.

This chain joins TRBV19 and TRBJ1-3, with D perhaps matching TRBD1 (5 bases). CDR1 and CDR2 (germline): LNHDA, SQIVND (reference sequence). The CDR3 totals 15 residues. The V end lost 5 bases, the J end lost 0 bases, and 11 bases lay between the germline ends. CDR3 nucleotide sequence: TGTGCCAGTAGTTCGACAGTGAACTCTGGAAACACCATATATTTT. Translation: CASSSTVNSGNTIYF.